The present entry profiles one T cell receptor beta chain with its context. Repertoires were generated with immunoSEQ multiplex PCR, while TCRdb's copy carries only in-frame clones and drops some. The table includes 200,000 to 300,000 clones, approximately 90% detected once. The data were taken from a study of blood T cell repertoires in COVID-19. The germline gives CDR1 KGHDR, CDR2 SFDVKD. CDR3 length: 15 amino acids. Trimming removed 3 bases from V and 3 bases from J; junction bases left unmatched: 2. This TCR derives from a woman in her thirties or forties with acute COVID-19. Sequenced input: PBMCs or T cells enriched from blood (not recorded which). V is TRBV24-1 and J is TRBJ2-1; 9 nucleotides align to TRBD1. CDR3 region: CATSDAGQGYNEQFF. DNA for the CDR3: TGTGCCACCAGTGATGCGGGACAGGGCTACAATGAGCAGTTCTTC.